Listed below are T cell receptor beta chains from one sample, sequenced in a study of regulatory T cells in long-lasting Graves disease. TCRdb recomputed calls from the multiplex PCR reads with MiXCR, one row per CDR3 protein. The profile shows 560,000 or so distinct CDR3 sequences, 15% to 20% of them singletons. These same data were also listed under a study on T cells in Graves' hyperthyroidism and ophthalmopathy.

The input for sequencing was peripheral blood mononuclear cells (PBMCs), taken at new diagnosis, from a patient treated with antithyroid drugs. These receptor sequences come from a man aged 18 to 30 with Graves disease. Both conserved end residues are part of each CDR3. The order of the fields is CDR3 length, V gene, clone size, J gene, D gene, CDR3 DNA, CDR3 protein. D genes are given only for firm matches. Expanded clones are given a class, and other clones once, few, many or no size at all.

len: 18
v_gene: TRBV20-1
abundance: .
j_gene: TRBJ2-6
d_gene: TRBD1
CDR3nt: TGCAGTGCTCGGCCGACAGGGACCCCTTTCCCTGGGGCCAACGTCCTGACTTTC
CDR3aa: CSARPTGTPFPGANVLTF

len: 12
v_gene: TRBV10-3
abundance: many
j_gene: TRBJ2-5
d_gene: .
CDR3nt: TGTGCCATCAGTGGCGACCAAGAGACCCAGTACTTC
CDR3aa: CAISGDQETQYF

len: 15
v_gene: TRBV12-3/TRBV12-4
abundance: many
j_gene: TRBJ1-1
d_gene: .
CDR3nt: TGTGCCAGCAGGGGGACGATTGGGGGAAACACTGAAGCTTTCTTT
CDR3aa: CASRGTIGGNTEAFF

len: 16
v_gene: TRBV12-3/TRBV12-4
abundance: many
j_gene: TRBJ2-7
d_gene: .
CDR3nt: TGTGCCAGCAGTTGGACCGGGACGGGACTCTCCTACGAGCAGTACTTC
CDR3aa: CASSWTGTGLSYEQYF

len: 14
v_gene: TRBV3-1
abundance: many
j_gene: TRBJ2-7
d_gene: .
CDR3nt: TGTGCCAGCAGCCCCCTTGAGACGGTCTACGAGCAGTACTTC
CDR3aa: CASSPLETVYEQYF

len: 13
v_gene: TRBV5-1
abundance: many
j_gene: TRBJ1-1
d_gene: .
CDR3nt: TGCGCCAGCAGCTTTAAACAGGAAACTGAAGCTTTCTTT
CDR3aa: CASSFKQETEAFF

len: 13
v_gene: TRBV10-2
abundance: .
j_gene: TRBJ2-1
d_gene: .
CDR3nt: TGCGCCCGGGCCCTCGCAGGTTCGGGAGAGCAGTTCTTC
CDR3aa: CARALAGSGEQFF

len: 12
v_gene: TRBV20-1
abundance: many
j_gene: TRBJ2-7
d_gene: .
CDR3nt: TGCAGTGCTAGTAGGTCAACTTACGAGCAGTACTTC
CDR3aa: CSASRSTYEQYF

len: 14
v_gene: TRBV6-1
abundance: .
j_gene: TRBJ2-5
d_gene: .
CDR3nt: TGTGCCAGCTTCCCGTCGGACGTAAAAGAGACCCAGTACTTC
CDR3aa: CASFPSDVKETQYF

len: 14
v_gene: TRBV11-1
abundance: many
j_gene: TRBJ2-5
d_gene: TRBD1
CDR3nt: TGTGCCAGCAGCTTCACAGGGGTCAAAGAGACCCAGTACTTC
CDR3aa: CASSFTGVKETQYF

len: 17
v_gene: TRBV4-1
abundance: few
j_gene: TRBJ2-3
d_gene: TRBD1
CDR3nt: TGCGCCAGCAGCCAAGACCCGACAGGGGGAGGCACAGATACGCAGTATTTT
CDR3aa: CASSQDPTGGGTDTQYF

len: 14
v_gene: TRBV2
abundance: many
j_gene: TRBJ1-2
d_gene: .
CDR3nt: TGTGCCAGCACTTCACTTTCAGGACTTTATGGCTACACCTTC
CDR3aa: CASTSLSGLYGYTF

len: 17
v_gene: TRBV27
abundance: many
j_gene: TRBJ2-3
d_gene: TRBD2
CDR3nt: TGTGCCAGCAATCCCCAGGAGGGCGGGGGGAGCACAGATACGCAGTATTTT
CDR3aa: CASNPQEGGGSTDTQYF

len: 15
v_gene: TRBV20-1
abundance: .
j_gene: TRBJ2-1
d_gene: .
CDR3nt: TGCAGTGTATCCCGCGGGACACCCTCCTACAATGAGCAGTTCTTC
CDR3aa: CSVSRGTPSYNEQFF

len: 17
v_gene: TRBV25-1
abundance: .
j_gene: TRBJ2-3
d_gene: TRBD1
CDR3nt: TGTGCCAGCAGTCCCCTCCCCGGACAGGGCAGCACAGATACGCAGTATTTT
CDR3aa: CASSPLPGQGSTDTQYF

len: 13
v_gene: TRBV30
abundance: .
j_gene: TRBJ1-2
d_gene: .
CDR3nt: TGTGCCTGGCAACAGGGATCGTTGGAGGGCTACACCTTC
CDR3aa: CAWQQGSLEGYTF

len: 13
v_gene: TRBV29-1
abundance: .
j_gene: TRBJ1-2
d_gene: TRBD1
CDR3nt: TGCAGCGTTGAACGGGACAGGTCATATGGCTACACCTTC
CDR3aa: CSVERDRSYGYTF

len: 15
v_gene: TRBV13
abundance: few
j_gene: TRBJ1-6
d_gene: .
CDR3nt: TGTGCCAGCAGCCAGGCAGGGTTTCATAATTCACCCCTCCACTTT
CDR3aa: CASSQAGFHNSPLHF

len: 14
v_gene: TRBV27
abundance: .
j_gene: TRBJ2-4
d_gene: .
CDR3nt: TGTGCCAGCAGCCCGTTCGGGGCCAAAAACATTCAGTACTTC
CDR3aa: CASSPFGAKNIQYF

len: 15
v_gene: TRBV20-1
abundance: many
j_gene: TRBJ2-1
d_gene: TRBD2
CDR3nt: TGCAGTTCAGGGACTAGCGGGAGGGCCTACAATGAGCAGTTCTTC
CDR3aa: CSSGTSGRAYNEQFF

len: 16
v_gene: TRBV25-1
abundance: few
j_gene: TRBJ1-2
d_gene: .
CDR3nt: TGTGCCAGCAGTGCAGAGGCCGGGACTGTGAACTATGGCTACACCTTC
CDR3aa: CASSAEAGTVNYGYTF

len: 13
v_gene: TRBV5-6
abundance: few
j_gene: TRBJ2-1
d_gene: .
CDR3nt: TGTGCCAGCAGCGGAGGGCTAGCACGTGAGCAGTTCTTC
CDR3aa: CASSGGLAREQFF

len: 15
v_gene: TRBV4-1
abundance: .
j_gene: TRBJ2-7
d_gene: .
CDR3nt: TGCGCCAGCAGCCAACCCATGACAAAGCCCTACGAGCAGTACTTC
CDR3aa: CASSQPMTKPYEQYF

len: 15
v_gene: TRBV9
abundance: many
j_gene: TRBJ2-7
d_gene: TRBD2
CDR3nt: TGTGCCAGCAGCGCCCAAGGACTAGCTTCGGGGGAGCAGTACTTC
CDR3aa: CASSAQGLASGEQYF

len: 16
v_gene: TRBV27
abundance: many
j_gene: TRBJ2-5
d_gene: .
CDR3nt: TGTGCCAGTTCCCCATGGGGGGTCATGGGGCGAGAGACCCAGTACTTC
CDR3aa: CASSPWGVMGRETQYF

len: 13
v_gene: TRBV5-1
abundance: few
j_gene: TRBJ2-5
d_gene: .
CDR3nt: TGCGCCAGCAGCTTTGCAGGGGCCGAGACCCAGTACTTC
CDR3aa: CASSFAGAETQYF

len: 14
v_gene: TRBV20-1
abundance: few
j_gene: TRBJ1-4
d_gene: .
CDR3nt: TGCAGTGCCCCCAGTGGCAGGGATTTTGAAAAACTGTTTTTT
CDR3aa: CSAPSGRDFEKLFF

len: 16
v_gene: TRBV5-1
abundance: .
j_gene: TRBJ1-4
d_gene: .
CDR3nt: TGCGCCAGCAGCTTGGGAGAGGGGAATCTGCTGGAAAAACTGTTTTTT
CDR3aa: CASSLGEGNLLEKLFF

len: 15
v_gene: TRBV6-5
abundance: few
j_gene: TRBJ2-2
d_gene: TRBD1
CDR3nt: TGTGCCAGCAGTTCCACGGGACAGGGGATGGGGGAGCTGTTTTTT
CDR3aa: CASSSTGQGMGELFF

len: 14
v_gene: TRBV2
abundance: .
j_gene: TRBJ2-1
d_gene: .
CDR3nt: TGTGCCAGCAGTGGTGGGACCCAAACCAATGAGCAGTTCTTC
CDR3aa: CASSGGTQTNEQFF

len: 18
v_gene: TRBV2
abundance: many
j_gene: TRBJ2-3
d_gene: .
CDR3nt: TGTGCCAGCAGTGAAGCGCGTAGGCAGGGGCTCCGCACAGATACGCAGTATTTT
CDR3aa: CASSEARRQGLRTDTQYF

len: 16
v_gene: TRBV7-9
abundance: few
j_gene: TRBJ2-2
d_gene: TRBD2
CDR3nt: TGTGCCAGCAGCCCCCCGACTAGCGGGAACACCGGGGAGCTGTTTTTT
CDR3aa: CASSPPTSGNTGELFF

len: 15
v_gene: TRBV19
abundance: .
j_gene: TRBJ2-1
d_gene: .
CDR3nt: TGTGCCAGTAGTATCCTACTTTCCCTCTACAATGAGCAGTTCTTC
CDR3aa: CASSILLSLYNEQFF

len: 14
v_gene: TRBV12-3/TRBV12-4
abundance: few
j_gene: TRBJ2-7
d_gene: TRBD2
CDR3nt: TGTGCCAGCAGATCCGGACTAGCCTCCTACGAGCAGTACTTC
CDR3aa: CASRSGLASYEQYF

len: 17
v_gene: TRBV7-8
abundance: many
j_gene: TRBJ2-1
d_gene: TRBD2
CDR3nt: TGTGCCAGCAGCTTAGCCCTGACTAGCGGGAGGGCCTTAGAGCAGTTCTTC
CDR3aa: CASSLALTSGRALEQFF

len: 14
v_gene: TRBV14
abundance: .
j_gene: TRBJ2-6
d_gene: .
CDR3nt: TGTGCCAGCAGCCAAGGGATACGGGCCAACGTCCTGACTTTC
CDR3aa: CASSQGIRANVLTF

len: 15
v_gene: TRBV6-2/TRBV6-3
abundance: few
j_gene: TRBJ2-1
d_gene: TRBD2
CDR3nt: TGTGCCAGCAGAGGGGGGACTAGCGGAAAGGATGAGCAGTTCTTC
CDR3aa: CASRGGTSGKDEQFF

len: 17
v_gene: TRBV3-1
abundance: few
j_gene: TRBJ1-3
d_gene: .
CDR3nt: TGTGCCAGCAGCGCGACAGGCTCGGCGTCCTCTGGAAACACCATATATTTT
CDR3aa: CASSATGSASSGNTIYF

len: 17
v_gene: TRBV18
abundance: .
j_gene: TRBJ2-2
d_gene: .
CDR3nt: TGTGCCAGCTCACCTAGGGGAGGAGCCCAGAACACCGGGGAGCTGTTTTTT
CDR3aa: CASSPRGGAQNTGELFF

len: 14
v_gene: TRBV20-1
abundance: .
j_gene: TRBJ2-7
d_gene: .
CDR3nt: TGCAGTGCTAGAGATCGGACCGGGGGCTACGAGCAGTACTTC
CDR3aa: CSARDRTGGYEQYF

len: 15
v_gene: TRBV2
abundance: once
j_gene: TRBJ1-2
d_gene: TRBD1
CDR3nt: TGTGCCAGCAGAAGGGACCGGGACAGGGTCTATGGCTACACCTTC
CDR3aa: CASRRDRDRVYGYTF

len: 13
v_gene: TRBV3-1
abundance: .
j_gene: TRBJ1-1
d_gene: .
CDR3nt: TGTGCCAGCAGCCAAGGCCTTAAACTTGAAGCTTTCTTT
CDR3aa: CASSQGLKLEAFF

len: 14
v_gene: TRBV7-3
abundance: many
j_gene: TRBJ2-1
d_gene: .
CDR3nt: TGTGCCAGCAGCAAAAGGCCCGGAATTGGTGAGCAGTTCTTC
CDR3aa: CASSKRPGIGEQFF

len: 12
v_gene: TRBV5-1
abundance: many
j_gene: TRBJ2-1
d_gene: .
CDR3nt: TGCGCCAGCAGCTTGGCGACCGATGAGCAGTTCTTC
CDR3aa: CASSLATDEQFF

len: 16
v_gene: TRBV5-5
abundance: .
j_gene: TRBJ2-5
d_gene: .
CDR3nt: TGTGCCAGCAGCTTGGGATTGACAGGAGGGAAAGAGACCCAGTACTTC
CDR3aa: CASSLGLTGGKETQYF

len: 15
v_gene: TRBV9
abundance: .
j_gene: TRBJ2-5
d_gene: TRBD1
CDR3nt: TGTGCCAGCAGCGCAGGGACAGGGGCCGTGGAGACCCAGTACTTC
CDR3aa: CASSAGTGAVETQYF

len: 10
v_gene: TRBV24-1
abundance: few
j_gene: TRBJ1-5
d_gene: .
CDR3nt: TGCGGGGTTAGGAGTCAGCCCCAGCATTTT
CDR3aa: CGVRSQPQHF

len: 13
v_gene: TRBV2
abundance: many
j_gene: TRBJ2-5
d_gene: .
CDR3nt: TGTGCCAGCAGTGAGTCTAGCGCCGAGACCCAGTACTTC
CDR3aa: CASSESSAETQYF

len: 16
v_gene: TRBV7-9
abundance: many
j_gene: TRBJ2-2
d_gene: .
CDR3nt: TGTGCCAGCAGCTTAATTAACGCACCTCTCACCGGGGAGCTGTTTTTT
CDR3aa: CASSLINAPLTGELFF